This entry lists 4 T cell receptor beta chains sequenced from one sample in a study of glioma-infiltrating T cells after dendritic cell vaccination. Sequencing was performed with immunoSEQ multiplex PCR; in TCRdb, only in-frame clones are kept and a portion is missing. The sample lists approximately 60,000 clones; about nine tenths were seen once. Indicated time point: after dendritic cell vaccination, including at tumor progression/relapse. The sample consisted of blood, taken after dendritic cell vaccination. The source is a human donor with glioblastoma.

The gene calls are TRBV9 and TRBJ1-2; 12 positions match TRBD1. J was trimmed by 3 bases and V by 0 bases; bases with no gene match: 9. Germline lookup yields CDR1 SGDLS and CDR2 YYNGEE. This CDR3 has 18 residues. The CDR3 loop is CASSVVPGTGGADYGYTF. The CDR3 nucleotides read TGTGCCAGCAGCGTAGTCCCCGGGACAGGGGGCGCCGACTATGGCTACACCTTC.

This clone has only one observation. The chain couples TRBV6-5 to TRBJ1-3; tentatively, D is TRBD1 (6 bases). The CDR3 spans 16 residues. V lost 0 bases and J lost 0, with 9 bases in between. The germline V gene has CDR1 MNHEY and CDR2 SVGAGI. The CDR3 DNA reads as TGTGCCAGCAGTTACTCAGGCAGGGGCTCTGGAAACACCATATATTTT. Translating gives CASSYSGRGSGNTIYF.

The gene calls are TRBV6-5 and TRBJ1-5, with 8 positions matching TRBD1. Germline CDR1 reads MNHEY; CDR2 reads SVGAGI. After removal of 0 bases from V and 6 bases from J, the junction contained 4 bases not matched to a gene. The CDR3 length is 15 residues. Here the CDR3 DNA reads TGTGCCAGCAGTTACTCGACAGGGGTGGGTCAGCCCCAGCATTTT. This translates into CASSYSTGVGQPQHF.

This clone came up a few times. The V and J genes are TRBV4-1 and TRBJ1-2; 8 bases are a match to TRBD1. V lost 2 bases, J lost 4 bases, and 6 bases stayed unmatched. The CDR3 contains 15 residues. Germline V gene lookup returns CDR1 MGHRA and CDR2 YSYEKL. The CDR3 loop reads CASSQYGQGPYGYTF. CDR3 sequence (DNA): TGCGCCAGCAGCCAATATGGACAGGGACCCTATGGCTACACCTTC.